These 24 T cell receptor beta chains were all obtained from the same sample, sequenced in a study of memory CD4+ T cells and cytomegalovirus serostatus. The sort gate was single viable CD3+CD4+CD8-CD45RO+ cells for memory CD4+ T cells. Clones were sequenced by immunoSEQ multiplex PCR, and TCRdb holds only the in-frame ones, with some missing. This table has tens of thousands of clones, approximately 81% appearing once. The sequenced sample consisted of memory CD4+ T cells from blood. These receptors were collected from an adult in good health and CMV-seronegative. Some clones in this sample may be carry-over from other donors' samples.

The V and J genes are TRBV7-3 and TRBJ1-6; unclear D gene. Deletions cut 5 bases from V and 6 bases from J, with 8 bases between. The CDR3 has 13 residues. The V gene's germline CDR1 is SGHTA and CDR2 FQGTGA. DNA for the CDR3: TGTGCCAGCAGCCTCTCGGCTAATTCACCCCTCCACTTT. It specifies CASSLSANSPLHF.

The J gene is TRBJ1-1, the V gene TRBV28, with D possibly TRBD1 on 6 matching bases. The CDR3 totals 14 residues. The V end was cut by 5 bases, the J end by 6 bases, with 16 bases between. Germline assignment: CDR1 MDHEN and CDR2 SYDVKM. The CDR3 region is CASSRAVQGPEAFF. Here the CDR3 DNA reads TGTGCCAGCAGTCGCGCCGTGCAGGGGCCTGAAGCTTTCTTT.

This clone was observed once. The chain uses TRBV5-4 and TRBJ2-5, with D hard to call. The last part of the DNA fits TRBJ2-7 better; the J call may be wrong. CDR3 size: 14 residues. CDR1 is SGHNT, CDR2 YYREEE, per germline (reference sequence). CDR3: CASSSPSFSYEQYF. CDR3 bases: TGTGCCAGCAGCTCCCCAAGTTTCTCCTACGAGCAGTACTTC.

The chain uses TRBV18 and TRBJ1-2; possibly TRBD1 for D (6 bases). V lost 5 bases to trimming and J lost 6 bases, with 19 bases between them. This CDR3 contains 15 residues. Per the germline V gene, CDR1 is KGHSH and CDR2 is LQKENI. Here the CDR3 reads CASSTRQDQANGYTF. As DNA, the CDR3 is TGTGCCAGCTCAACCAGACAGGATCAGGCCAATGGCTACACCTTC. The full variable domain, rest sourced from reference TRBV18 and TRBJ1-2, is NAGVMQNPRHLVRRRGQEARLRCSPMKGHSHVYWYRQLPEEGLKFMVYLQKENIIDESGMPKERFSAEFPKEGPSILRIQQVVRGDSAAYFCASSTRQDQANGYTFGSGTRLTVV.

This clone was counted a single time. CDR3 sequence: CASSLSGPYEQYF. CDR3 nucleotides: TGTGCCAGCAGCTTAAGCGGCCCTTACGAGCAGTACTTC. This chain uses TRBV11-2 with TRBJ2-7, with a tentative D call TRBD2 (5 bases). Trimming cost V 2 bases and J 4 bases, with 9 bases left between them. The length of the CDR3 is 13 residues. The V gene's germline CDR1 is SGHAT and CDR2 FQNNGV.

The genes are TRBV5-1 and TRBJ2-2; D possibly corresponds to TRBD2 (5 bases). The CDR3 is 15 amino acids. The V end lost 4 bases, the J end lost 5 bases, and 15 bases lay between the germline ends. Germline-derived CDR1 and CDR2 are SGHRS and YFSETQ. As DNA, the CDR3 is TGCGCCAGCAGCCTCGGCGGGTCGGGGACCGGGGAGCTGTTTTTT. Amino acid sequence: CASSLGGSGTGELFF.

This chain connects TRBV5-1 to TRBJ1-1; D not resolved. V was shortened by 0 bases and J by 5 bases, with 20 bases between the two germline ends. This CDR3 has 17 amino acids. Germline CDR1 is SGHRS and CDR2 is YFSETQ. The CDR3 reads CASSLEWQANKRTEAFF. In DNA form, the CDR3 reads TGCGCCAGCAGCTTGGAATGGCAGGCAAATAAGAGGACTGAAGCTTTCTTT.

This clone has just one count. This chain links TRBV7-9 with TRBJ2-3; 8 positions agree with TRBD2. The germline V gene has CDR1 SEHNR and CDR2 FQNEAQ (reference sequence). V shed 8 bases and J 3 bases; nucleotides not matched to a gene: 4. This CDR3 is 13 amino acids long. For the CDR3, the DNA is TGTGCCAGCTCCATAGCGGGAACAGATACGCAGTATTTT. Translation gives CASSIAGTDTQYF.

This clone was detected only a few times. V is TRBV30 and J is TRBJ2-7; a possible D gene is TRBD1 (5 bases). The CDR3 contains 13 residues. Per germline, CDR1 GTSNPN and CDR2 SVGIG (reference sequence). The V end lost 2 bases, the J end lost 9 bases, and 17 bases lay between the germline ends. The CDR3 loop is CAWSKGQGYGQYF. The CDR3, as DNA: TGTGCCTGGAGTAAGGGGCAGGGCTATGGGCAGTACTTC.

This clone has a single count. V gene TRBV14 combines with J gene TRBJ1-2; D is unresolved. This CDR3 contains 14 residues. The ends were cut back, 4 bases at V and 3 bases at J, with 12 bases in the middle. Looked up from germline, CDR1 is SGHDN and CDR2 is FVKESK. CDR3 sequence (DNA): TGTGCCAGCAGCCCGACGACCGAGCACTATGGCTACACCTTC. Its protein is CASSPTTEHYGYTF.

The CDR3 DNA reads TGTGCCAGCAGTTTGGTTGTTGGGACCGACTACGAGCAGTACTTC. Its translation: CASSLVVGTDYEQYF. The V gene is TRBV27, the J gene TRBJ2-7; D tentatively reads TRBD1 or TRBD2 (5 bases each). CDR1 MNHEY and CDR2 SMNVEV come from the germline V gene (reference sequence). CDR3 size: 15 residues. With 3 bases removed from V and 3 bases from J, the gap between germline ends came to 15 bases.

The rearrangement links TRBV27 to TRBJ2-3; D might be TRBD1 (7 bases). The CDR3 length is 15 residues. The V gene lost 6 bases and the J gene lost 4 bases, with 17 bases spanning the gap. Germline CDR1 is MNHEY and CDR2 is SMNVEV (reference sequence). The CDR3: CASRLGRRGPDTQYF. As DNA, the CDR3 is TGTGCCAGCAGGTTAGGGAGGAGGGGGCCAGATACGCAGTATTTT.

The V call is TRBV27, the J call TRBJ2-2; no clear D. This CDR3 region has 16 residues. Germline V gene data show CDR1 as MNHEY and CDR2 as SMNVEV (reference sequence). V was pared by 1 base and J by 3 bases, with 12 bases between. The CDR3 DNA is TGTGCCAGCAGTTTATTTTTCGTACGGGACACCGGGGAGCTGTTTTTT. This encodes CASSLFFVRDTGELFF.

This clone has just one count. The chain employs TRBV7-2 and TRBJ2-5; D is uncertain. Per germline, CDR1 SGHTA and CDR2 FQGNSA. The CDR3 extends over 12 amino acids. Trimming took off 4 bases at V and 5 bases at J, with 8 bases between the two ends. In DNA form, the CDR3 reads TGTGCCAGCAGCTCCCTCGGGGAGACCCAGTACTTC. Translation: CASSSLGETQYF.

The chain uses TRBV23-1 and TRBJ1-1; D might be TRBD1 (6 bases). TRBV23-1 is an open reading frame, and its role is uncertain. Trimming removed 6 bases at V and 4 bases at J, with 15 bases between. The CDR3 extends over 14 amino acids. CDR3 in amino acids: CASRLPLQGTEAFF. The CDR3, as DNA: TGCGCCAGCAGACTACCATTACAGGGCACTGAAGCTTTCTTT.

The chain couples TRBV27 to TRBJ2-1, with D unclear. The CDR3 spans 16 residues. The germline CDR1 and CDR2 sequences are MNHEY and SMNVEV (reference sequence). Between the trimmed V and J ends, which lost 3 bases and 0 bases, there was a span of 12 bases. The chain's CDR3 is CASSFWADPSYNEQFF. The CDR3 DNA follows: TGTGCCAGCAGTTTTTGGGCGGATCCCTCCTACAATGAGCAGTTCTTC.

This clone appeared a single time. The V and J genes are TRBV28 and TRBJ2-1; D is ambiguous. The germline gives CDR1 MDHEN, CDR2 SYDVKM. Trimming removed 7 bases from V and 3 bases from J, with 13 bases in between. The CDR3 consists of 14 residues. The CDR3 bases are TGTGCCAGCACCTTAGTGGGTTACTACAATGAGCAGTTCTTC. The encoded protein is CASTLVGYYNEQFF.

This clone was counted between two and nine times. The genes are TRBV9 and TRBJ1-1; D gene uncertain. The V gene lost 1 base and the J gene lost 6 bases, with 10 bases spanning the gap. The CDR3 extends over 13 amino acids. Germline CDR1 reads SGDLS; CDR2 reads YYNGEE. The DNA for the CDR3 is TGTGCCAGCAGCGTATCCCCCTCCGCTGAAGCTTTCTTT. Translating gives CASSVSPSAEAFF.

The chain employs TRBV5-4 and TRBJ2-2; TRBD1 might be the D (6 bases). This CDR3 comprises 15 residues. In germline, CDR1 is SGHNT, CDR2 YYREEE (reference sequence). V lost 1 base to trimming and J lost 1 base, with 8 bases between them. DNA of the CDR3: TGTGCCAGCAGCTTGACAGGGCGGAACACCGGGGAGCTGTTTTTT. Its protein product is CASSLTGRNTGELFF.

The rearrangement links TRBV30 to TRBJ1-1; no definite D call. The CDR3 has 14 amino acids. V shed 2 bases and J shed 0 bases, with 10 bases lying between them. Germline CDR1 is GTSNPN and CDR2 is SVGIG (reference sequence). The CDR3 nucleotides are TGTGCCTGGAGTCCAGACGGGGTGAACACTGAAGCTTTCTTT. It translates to CAWSPDGVNTEAFF.

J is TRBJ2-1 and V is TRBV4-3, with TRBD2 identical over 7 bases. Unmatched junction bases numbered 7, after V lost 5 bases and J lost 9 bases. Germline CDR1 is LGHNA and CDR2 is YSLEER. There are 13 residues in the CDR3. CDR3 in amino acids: CASSSLPGGEQFF. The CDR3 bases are TGCGCCAGCAGCTCACTCCCGGGGGGTGAGCAGTTCTTC.

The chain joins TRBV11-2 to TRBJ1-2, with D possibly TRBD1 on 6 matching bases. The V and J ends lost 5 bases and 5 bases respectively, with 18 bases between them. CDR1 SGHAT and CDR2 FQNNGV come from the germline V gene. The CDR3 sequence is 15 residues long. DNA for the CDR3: TGTGCCAGCAGCCCTAAGGCCGGGGGCGGGTATGGCTACACCTTC. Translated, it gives CASSPKAGGGYGYTF.

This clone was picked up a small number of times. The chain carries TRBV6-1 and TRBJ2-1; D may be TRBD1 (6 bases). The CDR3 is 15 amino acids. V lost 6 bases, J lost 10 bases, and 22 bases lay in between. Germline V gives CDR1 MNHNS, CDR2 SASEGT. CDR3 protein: CASSSRQVLLLEQFF. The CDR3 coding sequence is TGTGCCAGCAGCTCCAGACAGGTGCTCCTACTGGAGCAGTTCTTC.

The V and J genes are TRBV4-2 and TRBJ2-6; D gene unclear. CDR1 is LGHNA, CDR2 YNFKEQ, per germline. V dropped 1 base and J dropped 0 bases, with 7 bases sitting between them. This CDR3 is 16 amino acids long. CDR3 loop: CASSQGGSSGANVLTF. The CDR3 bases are TGTGCCAGCAGCCAAGGCGGAAGCTCTGGGGCCAACGTCCTGACTTTC.